This is a list of T cell receptor beta chains from one sample in a study of blood T cells in healthy people across ages. TCRdb re-called the 5' RACE reads with MiXCR, one entry per CDR3 protein. The table lists hundreds of thousands of distinct CDR3 sequences, about 30% of them singletons. The material sequenced was blood. The receptors derive from a woman of 80 years or more in good health. Each CDR3 is given with its conserved first and last residue. A D gene is named only where the DNA matches it firmly. For some rows the clone size is stated as once, few or many, or as a class when expanded; others skip it.

j_call clone_size v_call cdr3_length d_call cdr3_aa cdr3_nt
TRBJ2-2 NA TRBV7-2 13 NA CASSLGYLGELFF TGTGCCAGCAGCTTAGGATACCTTGGGGAGCTGTTTTTT
TRBJ1-2 NA TRBV5-5 15 NA CASSHLGSSNYGYTF TGTGCCAGCAGCCACCTGGGCAGTTCTAACTATGGCTACACCTTC
TRBJ2-4 NA TRBV12-3/TRBV12-4 14 NA CASKIGLAKNIQYF TGTGCCAGCAAAATAGGGTTAGCCAAAAACATTCAGTACTTC
TRBJ2-1 many TRBV20-1 15 TRBD2 CSASAGLAGYNEQFF TGCAGTGCTAGTGCTGGACTAGCGGGTTACAATGAGCAGTTCTTC
TRBJ1-1 NA TRBV5-4 12 NA CASSLGRNEAFF TGTGCCAGCAGCCTCGGACGGAATGAAGCTTTCTTT
TRBJ2-5 many TRBV4-3 14 NA CASSQDTMQETQYF TGCGCCAGCAGCCAAGATACGATGCAAGAGACCCAGTACTTC
TRBJ2-3 many TRBV6-2/TRBV6-3 11 NA CASRWLDTQYF TGTGCCAGCAGGTGGTTGGATACGCAGTATTTT
TRBJ2-1 many TRBV7-9 16 TRBD2 CASSSALGGGYNEQFF TGTGCCAGCAGCTCAGCCCTGGGGGGGGGGTACAATGAGCAGTTCTTC
TRBJ1-5 NA TRBV6-2/TRBV6-3 14 NA CASARPGGNQPQHF TGTGCCAGCGCCCGGCCAGGGGGCAATCAGCCCCAGCATTTT
TRBJ1-2 NA TRBV12-3/TRBV12-4 11 NA CASRRRGGYTF TGTGCCAGCAGGCGGAGAGGAGGCTACACCTTC